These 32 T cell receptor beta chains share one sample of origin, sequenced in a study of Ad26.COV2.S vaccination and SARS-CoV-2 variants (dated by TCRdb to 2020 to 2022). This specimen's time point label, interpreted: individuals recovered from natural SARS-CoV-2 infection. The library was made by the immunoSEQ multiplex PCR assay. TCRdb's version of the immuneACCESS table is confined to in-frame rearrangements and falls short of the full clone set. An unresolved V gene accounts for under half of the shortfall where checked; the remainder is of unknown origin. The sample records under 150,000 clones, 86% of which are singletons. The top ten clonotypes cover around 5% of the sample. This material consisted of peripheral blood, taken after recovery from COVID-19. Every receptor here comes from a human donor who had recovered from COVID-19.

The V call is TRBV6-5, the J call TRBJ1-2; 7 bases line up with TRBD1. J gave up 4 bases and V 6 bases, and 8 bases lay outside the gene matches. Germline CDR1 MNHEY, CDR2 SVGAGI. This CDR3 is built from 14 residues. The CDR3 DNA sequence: TGTGCCAGCAGAATGACAGGGCGAGGCTATGGCTACACCTTC. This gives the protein CASRMTGRGYGYTF.

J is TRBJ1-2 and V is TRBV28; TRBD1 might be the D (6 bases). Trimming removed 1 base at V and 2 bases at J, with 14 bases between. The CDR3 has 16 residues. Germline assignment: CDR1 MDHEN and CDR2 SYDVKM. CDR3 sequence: CASSLSALGANYGYTF. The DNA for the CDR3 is TGTGCCAGCAGTTTATCTGCATTGGGGGCAAACTATGGCTACACCTTC.

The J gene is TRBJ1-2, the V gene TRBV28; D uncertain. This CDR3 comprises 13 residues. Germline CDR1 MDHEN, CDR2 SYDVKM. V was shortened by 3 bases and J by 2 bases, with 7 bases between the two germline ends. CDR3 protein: CASSFGGNYGYTF. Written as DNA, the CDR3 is TGTGCCAGCAGTTTCGGAGGGAACTATGGCTACACCTTC.

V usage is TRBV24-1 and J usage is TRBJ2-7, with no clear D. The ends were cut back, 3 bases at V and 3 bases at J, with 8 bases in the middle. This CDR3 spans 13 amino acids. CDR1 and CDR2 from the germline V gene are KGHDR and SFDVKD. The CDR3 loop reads CATSDNNHYEQYF. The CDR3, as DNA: TGTGCCACCAGTGATAACAACCACTACGAGCAGTACTTC.

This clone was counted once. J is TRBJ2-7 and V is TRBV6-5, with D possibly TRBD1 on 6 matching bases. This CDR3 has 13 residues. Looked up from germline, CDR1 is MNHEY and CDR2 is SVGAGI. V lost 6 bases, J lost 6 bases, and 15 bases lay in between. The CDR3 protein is CASSKTGIGEQYF. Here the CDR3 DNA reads TGTGCCAGCAGCAAGACAGGTATTGGCGAGCAGTACTTC.

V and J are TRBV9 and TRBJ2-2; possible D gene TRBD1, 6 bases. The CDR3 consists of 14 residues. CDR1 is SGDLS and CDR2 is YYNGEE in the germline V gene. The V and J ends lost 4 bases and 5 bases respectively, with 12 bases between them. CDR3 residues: CASSPGDITGELFF. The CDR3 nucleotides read TGTGCCAGCAGCCCCGGGGACATTACCGGGGAGCTGTTTTTT.

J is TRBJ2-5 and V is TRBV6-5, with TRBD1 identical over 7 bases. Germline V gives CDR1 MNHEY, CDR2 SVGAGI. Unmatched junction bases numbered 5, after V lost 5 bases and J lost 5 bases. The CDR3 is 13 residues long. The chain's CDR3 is CASSPGTAETQYF. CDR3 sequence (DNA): TGTGCCAGCAGTCCCGGGACAGCCGAGACCCAGTACTTC.

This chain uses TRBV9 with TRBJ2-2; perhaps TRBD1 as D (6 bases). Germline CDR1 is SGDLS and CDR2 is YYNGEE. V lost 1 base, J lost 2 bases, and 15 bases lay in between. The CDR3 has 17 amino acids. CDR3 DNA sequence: TGTGCCAGCAGCGTAACCCCATCGGGACAAAACACCGGGGAGCTGTTTTTT. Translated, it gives CASSVTPSGQNTGELFF.

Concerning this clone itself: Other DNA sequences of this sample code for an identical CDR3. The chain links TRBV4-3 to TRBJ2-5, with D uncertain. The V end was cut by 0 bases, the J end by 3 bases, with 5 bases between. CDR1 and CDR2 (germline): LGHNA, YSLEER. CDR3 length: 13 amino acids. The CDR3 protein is CASSQDRKETQYF. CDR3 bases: TGCGCCAGCAGCCAAGATAGAAAAGAGACCCAGTACTTC.

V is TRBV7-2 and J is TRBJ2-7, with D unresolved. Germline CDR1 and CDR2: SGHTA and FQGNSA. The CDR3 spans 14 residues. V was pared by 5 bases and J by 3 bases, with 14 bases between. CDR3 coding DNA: TGTGCCAGCAGCACCGTGTCGGGTTTCTACGAGCAGTACTTC. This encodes CASSTVSGFYEQYF.

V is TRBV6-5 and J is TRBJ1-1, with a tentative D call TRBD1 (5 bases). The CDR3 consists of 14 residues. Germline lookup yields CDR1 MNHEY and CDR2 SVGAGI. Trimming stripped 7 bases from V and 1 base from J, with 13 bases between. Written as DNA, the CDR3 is TGTGCCAGCAATTGGGGAGGGGCGAACACTGAAGCTTTCTTT. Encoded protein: CASNWGGANTEAFF.

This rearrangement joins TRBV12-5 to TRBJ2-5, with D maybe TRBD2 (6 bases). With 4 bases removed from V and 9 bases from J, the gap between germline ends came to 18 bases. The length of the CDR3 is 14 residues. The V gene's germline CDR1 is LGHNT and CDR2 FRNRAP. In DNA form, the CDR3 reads TGTGCTAGTGGTTCCTCTGGTGGAGGGTTGCCCCAGTACTTC. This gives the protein CASGSSGGGLPQYF.

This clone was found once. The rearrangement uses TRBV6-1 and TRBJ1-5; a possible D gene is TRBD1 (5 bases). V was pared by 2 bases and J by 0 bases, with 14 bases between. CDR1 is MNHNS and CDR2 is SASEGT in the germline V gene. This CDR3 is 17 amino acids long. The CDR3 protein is CASSEMWGGISNQPQHF. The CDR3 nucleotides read TGTGCCAGCAGTGAAATGTGGGGGGGGATTAGCAATCAGCCCCAGCATTTT.

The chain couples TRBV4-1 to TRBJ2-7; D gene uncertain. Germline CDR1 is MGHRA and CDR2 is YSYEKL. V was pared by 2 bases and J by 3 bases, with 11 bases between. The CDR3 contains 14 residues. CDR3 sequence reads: CASSQLIKGYEQYF. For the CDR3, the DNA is TGCGCCAGCAGCCAATTGATTAAAGGCTACGAGCAGTACTTC.

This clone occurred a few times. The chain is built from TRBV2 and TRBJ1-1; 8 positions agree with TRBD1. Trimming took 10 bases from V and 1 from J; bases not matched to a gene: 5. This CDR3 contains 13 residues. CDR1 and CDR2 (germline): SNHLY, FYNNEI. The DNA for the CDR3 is TGTGCCAACAGACAGGGGCGGAACACTGAAGCTTTCTTT. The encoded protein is CANRQGRNTEAFF.

The CDR3 is CASSLQEGSQYF. The CDR3, as DNA: TGTGCCAGCAGCTTGCAGGAGGGGTCGCAGTATTTT. The V and J genes are TRBV5-5 and TRBJ2-3; TRBD2 is a possible D gene (6 bases). CDR1 and CDR2 from the germline V gene are SGHKS and YYEKEE (reference sequence). The ends were cut back, 1 base at V and 10 bases at J, with 10 bases in the middle. The CDR3 has 12 amino acids.

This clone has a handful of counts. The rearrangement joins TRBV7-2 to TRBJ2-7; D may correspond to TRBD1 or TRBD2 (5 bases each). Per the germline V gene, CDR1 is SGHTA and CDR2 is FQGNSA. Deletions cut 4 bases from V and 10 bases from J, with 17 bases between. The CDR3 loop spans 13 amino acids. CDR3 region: CASSSGRVGGQYF. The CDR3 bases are TGTGCCAGCAGCTCGGGACGGGTTGGCGGACAGTACTTC.

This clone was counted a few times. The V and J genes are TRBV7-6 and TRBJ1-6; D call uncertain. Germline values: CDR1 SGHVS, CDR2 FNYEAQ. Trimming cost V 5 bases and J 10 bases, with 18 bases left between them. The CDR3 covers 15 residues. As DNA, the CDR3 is TGTGCCAGCAGCCAAAGTTATGGCACGGCCTCACCCCTCCACTTT. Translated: CASSQSYGTASPLHF.

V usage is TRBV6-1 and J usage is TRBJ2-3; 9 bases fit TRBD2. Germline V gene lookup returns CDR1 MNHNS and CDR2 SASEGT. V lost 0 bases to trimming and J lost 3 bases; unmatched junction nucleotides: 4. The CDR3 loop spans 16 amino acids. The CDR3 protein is CASSEAGGGVTDTQYF. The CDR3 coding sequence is TGTGCCAGCAGTGAAGCGGGCGGGGGGGTGACAGATACGCAGTATTTT.

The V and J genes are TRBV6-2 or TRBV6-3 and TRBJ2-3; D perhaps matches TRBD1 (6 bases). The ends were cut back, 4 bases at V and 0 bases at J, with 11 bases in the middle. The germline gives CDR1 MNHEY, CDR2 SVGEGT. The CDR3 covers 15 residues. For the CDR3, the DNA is TGTGCCAGCAGTTCTTTGAGGGGGAGCACAGATACGCAGTATTTT. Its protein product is CASSSLRGSTDTQYF.

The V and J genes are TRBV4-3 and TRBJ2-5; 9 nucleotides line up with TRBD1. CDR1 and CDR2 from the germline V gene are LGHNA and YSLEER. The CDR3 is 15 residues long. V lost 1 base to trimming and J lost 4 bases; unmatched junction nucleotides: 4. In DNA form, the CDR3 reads TGCGCCAGCAGCCAAGGGGACAGGGTAGGAGAGACCCAGTACTTC. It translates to CASSQGDRVGETQYF.

CDR3 bases: TGTGCCAGCAGTCCGGGACAGGTGCCATACGAGCAGTACTTC. It translates to CASSPGQVPYEQYF. The rearrangement joins TRBV11-2 to TRBJ2-7; 8 bases fit TRBD1. The CDR3 sequence is 14 residues long. J lost 4 bases, V lost 6 bases, and 8 bases had no gene match. Germline CDR1 and CDR2: SGHAT and FQNNGV.

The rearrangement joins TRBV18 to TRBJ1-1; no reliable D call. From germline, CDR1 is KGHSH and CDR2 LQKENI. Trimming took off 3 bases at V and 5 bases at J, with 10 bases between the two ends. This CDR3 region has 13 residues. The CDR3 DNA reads TGTGCCAGCTCACCTTCCCAGGTTACTGAAGCTTTCTTT. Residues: CASSPSQVTEAFF.

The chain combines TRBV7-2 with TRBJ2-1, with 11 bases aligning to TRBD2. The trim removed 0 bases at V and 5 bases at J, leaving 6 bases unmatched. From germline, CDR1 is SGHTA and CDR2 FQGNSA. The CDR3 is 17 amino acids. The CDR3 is CASSLARGTSGDNEQFF. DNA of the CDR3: TGTGCCAGCAGCTTAGCGCGAGGGACTAGCGGAGACAATGAGCAGTTCTTC.

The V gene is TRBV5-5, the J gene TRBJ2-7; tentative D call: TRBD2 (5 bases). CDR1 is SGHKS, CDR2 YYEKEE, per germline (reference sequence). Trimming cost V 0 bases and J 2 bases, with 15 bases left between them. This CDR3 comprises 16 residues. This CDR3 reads CASSLAAASLTYEQYF. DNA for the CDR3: TGTGCCAGCAGCTTGGCCGCCGCTAGCCTTACCTACGAGCAGTACTTC.

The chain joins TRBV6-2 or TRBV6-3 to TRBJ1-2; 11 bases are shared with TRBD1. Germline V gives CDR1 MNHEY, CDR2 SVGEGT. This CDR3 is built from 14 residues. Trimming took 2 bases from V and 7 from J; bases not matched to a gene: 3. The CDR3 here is CASSYRTGGVGYTF. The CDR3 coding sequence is TGTGCCAGCAGTTACAGGACAGGGGGCGTTGGCTACACCTTC.

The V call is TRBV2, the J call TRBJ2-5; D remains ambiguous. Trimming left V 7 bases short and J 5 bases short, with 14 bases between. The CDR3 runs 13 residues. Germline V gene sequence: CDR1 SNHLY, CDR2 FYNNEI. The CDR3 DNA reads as TGTGCCAGCACCGAAGAAACGAGGGAGACCCAGTACTTC. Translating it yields CASTEETRETQYF.

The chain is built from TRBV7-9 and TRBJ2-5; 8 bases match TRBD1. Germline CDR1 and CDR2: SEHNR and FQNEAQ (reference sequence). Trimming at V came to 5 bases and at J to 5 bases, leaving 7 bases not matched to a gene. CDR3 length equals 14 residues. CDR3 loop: CASSHKQGAETQYF. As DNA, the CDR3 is TGTGCCAGCAGCCATAAGCAGGGGGCTGAGACCCAGTACTTC.

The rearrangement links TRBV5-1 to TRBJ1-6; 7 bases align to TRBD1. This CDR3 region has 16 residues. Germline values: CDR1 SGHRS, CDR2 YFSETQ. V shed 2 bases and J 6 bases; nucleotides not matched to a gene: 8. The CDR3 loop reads CASSFDRERANSPLHF. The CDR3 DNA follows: TGCGCCAGCAGCTTTGACAGGGAAAGGGCTAATTCACCCCTCCACTTT.

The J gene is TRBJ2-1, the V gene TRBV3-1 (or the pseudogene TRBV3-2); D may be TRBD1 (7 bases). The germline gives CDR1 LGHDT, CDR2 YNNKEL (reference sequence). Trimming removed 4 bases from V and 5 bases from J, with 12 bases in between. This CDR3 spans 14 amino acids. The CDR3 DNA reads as TGTGCCAGCAGCCGGCAGGGGGGCCACAATGAGCAGTTCTTC. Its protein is CASSRQGGHNEQFF.

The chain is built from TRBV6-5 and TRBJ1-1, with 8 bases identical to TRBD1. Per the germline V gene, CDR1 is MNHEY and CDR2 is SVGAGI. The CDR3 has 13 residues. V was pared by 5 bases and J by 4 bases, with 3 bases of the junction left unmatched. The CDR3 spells CASSTQGATEAFF. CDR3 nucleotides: TGTGCCAGCAGTACTCAGGGGGCCACTGAAGCTTTCTTT.

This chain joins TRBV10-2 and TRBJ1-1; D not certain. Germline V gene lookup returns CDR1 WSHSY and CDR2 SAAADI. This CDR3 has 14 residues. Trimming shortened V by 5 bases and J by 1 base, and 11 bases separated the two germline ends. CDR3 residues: CASSRIFPNTEAFF. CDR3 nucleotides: TGCGCCAGCAGTCGTATCTTCCCGAACACTGAAGCTTTCTTT.